This T cell receptor (beta chain) was recovered during a study of blood T cell repertoires in COVID-19. Repertoires were generated with immunoSEQ multiplex PCR, while TCRdb's copy carries only in-frame clones and drops some. Seen here are approximately 180,000 clones, 70% to 85% observed once, and the top ten hold 5.2%. With 4 bases removed from V and 8 bases from J, the gap between germline ends came to 15 bases. CDR1 and CDR2 from the germline V gene are GTSNPN and SVGIG (reference sequence). The CDR3 consists of 14 residues. V is TRBV30 and J is TRBJ1-6; tentative D call: TRBD1 (5 bases). The clonotype originates from a woman in her sixties or seventies with acute COVID-19. Sequencing input: PBMCs or T cells enriched from blood (not recorded which). DNA of the CDR3: TGTGCCTGGACTGAGGCAGGGAAAGATTCACCCCTCCACTTT. This codes for CAWTEAGKDSPLHF.